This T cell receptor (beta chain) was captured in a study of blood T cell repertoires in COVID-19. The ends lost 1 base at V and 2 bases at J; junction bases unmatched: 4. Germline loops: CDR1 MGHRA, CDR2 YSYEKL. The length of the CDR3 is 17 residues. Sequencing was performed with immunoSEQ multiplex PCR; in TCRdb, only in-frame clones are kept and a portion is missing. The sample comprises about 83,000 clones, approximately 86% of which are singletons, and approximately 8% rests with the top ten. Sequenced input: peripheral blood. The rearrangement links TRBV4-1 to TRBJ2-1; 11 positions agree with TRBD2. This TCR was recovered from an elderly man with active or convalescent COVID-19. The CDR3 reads CASSQVTSGSPYNEQFF. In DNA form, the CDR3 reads TGCGCCAGCAGCCAAGTCACTAGCGGGAGTCCCTACAATGAGCAGTTCTTC.